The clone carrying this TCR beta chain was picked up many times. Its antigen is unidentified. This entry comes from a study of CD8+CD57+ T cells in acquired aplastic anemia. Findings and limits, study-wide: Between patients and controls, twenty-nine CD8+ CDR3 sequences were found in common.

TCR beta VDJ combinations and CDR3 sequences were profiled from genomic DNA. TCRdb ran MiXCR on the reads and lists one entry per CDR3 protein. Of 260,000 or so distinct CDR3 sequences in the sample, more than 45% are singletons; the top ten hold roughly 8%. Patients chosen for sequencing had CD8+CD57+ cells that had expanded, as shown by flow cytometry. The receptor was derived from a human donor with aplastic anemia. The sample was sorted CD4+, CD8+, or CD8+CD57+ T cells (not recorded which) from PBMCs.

CDR3 nucleotides: TGTGCCAGCAGTGACGACCTAGCGGGAGCCTACGAGCAGTACTTC. Amino acids: CASSDDLAGAYEQYF. The chain is built from TRBV6-1 and TRBJ2-7; 10 bases map to TRBD2. Germline loops: CDR1 MNHNS, CDR2 SASEGT. The CDR3 runs 15 residues. V trimming: 3 bases; J trimming: 2 bases; junction bases outside the gene matches: 4.